This TCR beta chain was profiled in a study of T cells in women clearing cervical HPV infection. Using immunoSEQ multiplex PCR, the repertoire was profiled, and TCRdb retains in-frame clones only, with some absent. The sample has 35,000 to 50,000 clones, and its top ten clones hold 7.6%. CDR1 SNHLY and CDR2 FYNNEI come from the germline V gene. V shed 6 bases and J 6 bases; nucleotides not matched to a gene: 16. This CDR3 comprises 18 residues. With regard to this clone: Read data end 3 residues before the CDR3 end; the end is taken from the germline J gene.

This clonotype originated in a woman between 18 and 69 years old with a cervical HPV16 infection that either progressed to CIN3+ or cleared (not recorded which). The V gene is TRBV2, the J gene TRBJ1-6, with TRBD1 matching 8 bases. Sequencing used blood buffy coat. CDR3 protein: CASRAKTRQGRGNSPLHF. Partial CDR3 DNA: TGTGCCAGCAGAGCCAAAACCCGACAGGGGCGGGGTAATTCACCC.